The subject of this entry is one T cell receptor beta chain. This clone's antigen is unknown. No clone much larger than this one lies a single base away; base qualities are absent. The cohort consisted of hundreds of healthy bone marrow donors. All cohort members were sampled while nominally healthy, although unrecorded immune exposures were likely present. The donor tested CMV seropositive and was one of the 289 seropositive cohort members. A peripheral blood sample was provided by each donor, and peripheral blood mononuclear cells were used for TCR beta sequencing. Genomic DNA extraction from the blood cell samples was performed with the Qiagen DNeasy Blood Extraction Kit. The CDR3, from cysteine to phenylalanine, totals 16 residues. Solely the CDR3 DNA is kept, with 48 bases framed from the first base. Here V drops 4 bases and J drops 7 bases, and the junction holds 5 bases not matched to any gene. According to the germline V gene (reference sequence), CDR1 reads SEHNR and CDR2 reads FQNEAQ.

This entry comes from a study of cytomegalovirus exposure and HLA in healthy donors listed by TCRdb under 2017. Notes on the research overall: According to an earlier analysis of several hundred of the donors, roughly 180 million T cells yielded over 100 million unique TCR beta sequences and approximately 300 Gb of sequence data. The study aimed to test whether cataloging public T cell receptors could reveal signatures of past pathogen exposure. A handful of DR-DQ haplotypes were handled as single units for association and clustering because linkage in the cohort was strong. Rather than drawing on any new phenotypic data, the later analysis identified candidate immune exposures from TCR beta sequences and the way those sequences occurred across donors. Besides the first cohort of under 700 subjects, a separate validation cohort made up of 90 to 150 different subjects was used. The study profiled the T cell repertoires of 500 to 800 subjects by immunosequencing and related them to cytomegalovirus serostatus. Donor age, sex, ethnicity and CMV serostatus were compiled alongside the repertoire data. Among around 400 genotyped donors of the cohort, an average of about 220,000 unique TCR beta nucleotide sequences was sequenced per donor, of which about 18% were non-productive. To predict cytomegalovirus infection status, the study combined high-throughput TCR immunosequencing, statistical association of individual TCRs with disease status, and machine learning. Every repertoire in the discovery cohort had been generated on one and the same sequencing platform. An earlier analysis of several hundred of the donors used high-throughput TCR beta sequencing to judge whether each TCR beta V gene segment behaved as functional or pseudogenic. HLA typing included class I and class II loci at four-digit resolution. In a later genetic analysis, genome-wide SNP genotypes for about three fifths of the roughly 670 donors were used, and that subset was treated as a discovery cohort. An early release that covered several hundred HLA-typed donors contained 250 to 350 gigabases of sequencing data and 80 million or so unique TCR sequences. The genetic ancestry cluster associated with self-reported Caucasian donors included about 84% of the 398 genotyped donors. In a later analysis, previously published TCR beta repertoires from some 640 donors were re-analyzed and high-resolution HLA genotyping was added so that TCR occurrence patterns could be studied. The number of donors typed differed by locus, with about 629-630 for A, B, C, DRB1 and DQB1, around 500 for DQA1, approximately 580 for DPA1, and 400 to 490 for DPB1.

Study-level results and caveats: In a later analysis, TCR association rates were found to vary across HLA loci, with the most associated TCRs seen for DRB1 alleles and the fewest for HLA-C alleles. A further reported finding was that TCR beta sequences accurately predicted the HLA-A and HLA-B alleles for most subjects in the first cohort. The study listed over 150 TCR beta chains as associated with cytomegalovirus. V-gene and J-gene trimming of TCR beta chains was associated with a missense DCLRE1C variant in a later genetic analysis, and the association was replicated in an independent cohort. In a later analysis, HLA-associated TCR beta chains showed more clonal expansion and lower generation probabilities than non-associated chains that were equally common. A cluster of highly shared sequence variants was judged likely to be a technical artifact of the sequencing pipeline. According to a later genetic analysis, donors in an Asian-associated ancestry cluster had fewer N-insertions in productive TCRs than the approximately 610-donor mean. Roughly uniform sequencing depth across donors was assumed in presence/absence analyses, although this assumption may not hold. Correlated functional status among segregating V segments might reflect linkage disequilibrium, but an unknown experimental factor could not be ruled out. An earlier analysis of around 540 of the donors showed that most TCR beta V segments appeared in productive rearrangements either about 87% or about 30% of the time, which broadly matched IMGT annotations. Because counts were too low, around 18 rarely observed V segments, including chromosome 9 orphons, were left out of the earlier analysis of 500 to 750 of the donors. The classifier was reported to diagnose cytomegalovirus status with high specificity and sensitivity in both the original cohort and the validation cohort. The cohort was sequenced for TCR beta chains only, and without alpha or paired-chain data the features that could be detected were limited. Several of the top co-occurrence clusters appeared to be linked to parvovirus B19, influenza, CMV and Epstein-Barr virus, according to a later analysis. When HLA alleles, especially DR and DQ, strongly co-occurred, attributing TCR associations to individual alleles was difficult. At a false discovery rate of 0.05, a later analysis linked 15,000 to 20,000 TCR beta sequences to specific HLA alleles. Because HLA typing was missing for some donors at each locus, association tests included only the typed subset. It was suggested by the authors that the approach could potentially be generalized to other disease states and immunological phenotypes. Some IMGT-functional V segments, including TRBV6-2 and TRBV6-3, could not be told apart with the 87-base-pair reads, so those segments were excluded. Most CMV-associated TCR beta chains appeared to be HLA-restricted in a later analysis, and the HLA associations seemed to be driven largely by CMV exposure. Across donors, most TCR sequences were observed very rarely, whereas some public TCRs were present in many individuals. For the cohort, immune exposure information was limited to CMV serostatus. A few of the identified cytomegalovirus-associated TCR beta chains were confirmed in vitro to be specific for cytomegalovirus antigens.

The library was built by means of the immunoSEQ multiplex PCR assay. For the multiplex PCR, a mixture combining 60 forward primers for TCR Vbeta segments and 13 reverse primers for TCR Jbeta segments was used. Amplification of the CDR3 region of rearranged TCR beta genes was performed with a multiplex PCR assay on genomic DNA. On the Illumina HiSeq System, the amplified TCR beta libraries were sequenced as 87-base-pair reads. Turning to the authors' computational methods: Across the roughly 670 repertoires, a later analysis counted around 80 million unique TCR beta chains, roughly 11 million of which were shared by at least two donors. A nearest-neighbor algorithm error-corrected the raw reads and collapsed the reads into unique sequences, merging closely related sequences to remove PCR and sequencing errors. CDR3 sequences were aligned to IMGT reference sequences to assign V, D and J gene segments. For a sequence to be retained, a match of at least six nucleotides was required to both a V gene segment and a J gene segment. A rearrangement was called productive if the CDR3 had no stop codons and remained in frame with V and J, and every other rearrangement was called non-productive. Following IMGT convention, CDR3 was defined as the stretch from the second conserved V-encoded cysteine up to the conserved J-encoded phenylalanine. The earlier analysis of more than 450 of the donors excluded sequences that lacked an unambiguous match to a single V gene segment. An earlier analysis of 587 of the donors called V segments functional above 56.7% productive rearrangements and segregating when the between-donor standard deviation exceeded 5%. A statistical classification framework was built to diagnose cytomegalovirus status from the catalog of TCR beta chain sequences. In a later analysis, V and J genes were assigned by comparing TCR nucleotide sequences against IMGT/GENE-DB human TR gene sequences. Using the TCRdist pipeline, a later analysis assigned CDR3 sequences along with most-parsimonious VDJ recombination scenarios. A later analysis defined each TCR beta chain by its CDR3 amino acid sequence plus V-gene family, and excluded reads lacking a unique V-gene family. As a way to deal with suspected cross-contamination and a sequencing artifact, a later analysis dropped roughly 600 nucleotide sequences that were highly shared and had low generation probability. A later analysis calculated a clonal expansion index for each public chain from normalized within-repertoire ranks of inferred template counts. In a later analysis, generation probabilities were computed using a VDJ recombination model fitted to out-of-frame rearrangements, and the results were checked against IGoR. In a later analysis, TCR-TCR, TCR-HLA and TCR-CMV co-occurrence was scored with hypergeometric tests, and a repertoire-size bias correction was applied to TCR pairs. To estimate false discovery rates, a later analysis permuted the HLA or CMV assignments 20 times. In a later analysis, co-occurring TCRs were grouped with DBSCAN, and TCRdist sequence similarity was added when clustering was performed within HLA-allele-positive subsets. Repertoires with fewer than 30,000 or more than 120,000 public chains, plus five repertoires with anomalous nucleotide sharing, were excluded from co-occurrence clustering. In TCRdb, the immuneACCESS table is reduced to in-frame sequences with V and J assigned. These tables do not hold every clone; where another copy was compared, an unresolved V gene accounts for under half, and the others remain unexplained. From that table come the V and J calls and clone size; the DNA was used to work out D and trimming. The sample data list about 100,000 clones, and more than 75% of these were observed just once. The top ten constitute 4% of the sample.

The TCR was taken from a woman aged 45-65 years in good health and CMV-seropositive. What was sequenced was PBMCs. The V and J segments used are TRBV7-9 and TRBJ1-6, and TRBD1 aligns with 12 junction nucleotides. The CDR3 reads as follows: CASSSPGTGGNSPLHF. The DNA sequence reads TGTGCCAGCAGCTCCCCCGGGACAGGGGGCAATTCACCCCTCCACTTT.